This T cell receptor (beta chain) was identified in a study of blood T cell repertoires in COVID-19. Study-level background: COVID-19 samples, acute and convalescent, were from the United States, Italy and Spain. Nucleic acid was either cDNA or gDNA, and it came from T cells, B-cell-depleted T cells, or PBMCs.

This CDR3 is built from 12 residues. V lost 7 bases to trimming and J lost 3 bases, with 8 bases between them. Authors' methods: Cell counts per sample came from amplifying reference gene primers. The method was immunoSEQ multiplex PCR; TCRdb's version includes in-frame clones alone and lacks a portion of them. The DNA gave D and trimming, while V, J and clone size come from that table. The table records approximately 170,000 clones, approximately 77% of them present only once. The rearrangement uses TRBV12-3 or TRBV12-4 and TRBJ2-3; no firm D call. The sample consisted of peripheral blood. The sequence came from a woman of 80 years or more with active or convalescent COVID-19. The CDR3 nucleotides read TGTGCCAGCATGCTCGGGACAGATACGCAGTATTTT. Its translation is CASMLGTDTQYF.